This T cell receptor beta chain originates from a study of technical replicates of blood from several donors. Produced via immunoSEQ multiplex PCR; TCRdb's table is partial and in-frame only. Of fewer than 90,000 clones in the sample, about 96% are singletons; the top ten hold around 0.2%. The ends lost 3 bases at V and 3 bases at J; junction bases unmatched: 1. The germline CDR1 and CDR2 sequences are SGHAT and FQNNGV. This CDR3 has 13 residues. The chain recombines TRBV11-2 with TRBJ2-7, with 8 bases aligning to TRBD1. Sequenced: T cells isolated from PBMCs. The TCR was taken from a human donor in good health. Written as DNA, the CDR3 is TGTGCCAGCAGCTTGGACAGGGACTACGAGCAGTACTTC. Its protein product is CASSLDRDYEQYF.